This TCR beta chain stems from a study of graft-versus-host responses after intestinal transplantation. The overall study: Recipients were given multivisceral, liver-intestinal, or isolated intestinal transplants. Every transplant recipient was induced with anti-thymocyte globulin, then maintained on tacrolimus and steroids for 2 to 4 years. Regarding the study as a whole: Investigators detected GvH clones in recipient marrow, with some emerging earlier in ileum or blood.

This CDR3 has 15 residues. Per germline, CDR1 MGHRA and CDR2 YSYEKL. V lost 4 bases and J lost 1; bases outside the gene matches: 7. The protocol was immunoSEQ multiplex PCR, while the TCRdb copy is restricted to in-frame clones and leaves out a portion. The table records roughly 120,000 clones, approximately 93% of them present only once. On this clone itself: What it binds is unknown.

The sample in question was unstimulated CD8+ T cells sorted from spleen or lymph node cells, obtained before transplant. V is TRBV4-1 and J is TRBJ2-7; 7 nucleotides align to TRBD1. The TCR was taken from a human donor who was the organ donor for an intestinal transplant. This chain's CDR3 is CASSPWTGESYEQYF. For the CDR3, the DNA is TGCGCCAGCAGCCCGTGGACAGGAGAATCCTACGAGCAGTACTTC.